This TCR beta chain originates from a study of cytomegalovirus exposure and HLA in healthy donors. Across the whole study: Early release data held 85 million to 95 million unique TCRs from HLA-typed donors. Study-wide results and limits: No immune exposure information besides CMV serostatus was available. In an earlier analysis, about 87% or about 30%: the productive usage of most TCR beta V segments. Rare TCR sequences dominated, though some public TCRs recurred in many donors.

The germline gives CDR1 MNHEY, CDR2 SVGAGI. Deletions cut 2 bases from V and 6 bases from J, with 7 bases between. The length of the CDR3 is 12 residues. Points on this clone: What it binds is not known.

13 Jbeta primers and 60 Vbeta primers were used for the PCR. Clones were read by immunoSEQ multiplex PCR, and TCRdb kept only the in-frame ones, dropping some. The repertoire holds about 140,000 clones, with approximately 82% as singletons. V is TRBV6-5 and J is TRBJ1-2; D ambiguous. This sequence originates from a man aged 25 to 40 in good health and CMV-seropositive. Sequencing used PBMCs. The CDR3 coding sequence is TGTGCCAGCAGTTACGGGCCTAATGGCTACACCTTC. The encoded protein is CASSYGPNGYTF.